This is a list of T cell receptor beta chains from one sample in a study of post-analysis software for immune sequencing data. TCRdb re-called the PCR reads through MiXCR, storing one row per CDR3 protein. The data show about 810,000 distinct CDR3 sequences, approximately 53% seen once. Material for sequencing was blood. These receptors all come from a girl aged 5-17 years with multiple sclerosis. Each CDR3 is given with its conserved first and last residue. Fields, in order: V gene, clone size, D gene, J gene, CDR3 protein, CDR3 DNA. A D gene is named only where the DNA matches it firmly. Clone sizes are given selectively: once, few, many, or a class where the clone is expanded.

TRBV29-1	NA	NA	TRBJ2-1	CSVEGGPLYNEQFF	TGCAGCGTTGAAGGGGGACCACTCTACAATGAGCAGTTCTTC
TRBV5-1	NA	NA	TRBJ1-1	CASSLVQLEAFF	TGCGCCAGCAGCTTGGTCCAGCTTGAAGCTTTCTTT
TRBV20-1	NA	TRBD1	TRBJ1-1	CSINTGGNTEAFF	TGCAGTATAAACACAGGGGGCAACACTGAAGCTTTCTTT
TRBV27	NA	NA	TRBJ2-5	CASRDSAAQYF	TGTGCCAGCCGGGACTCCGCGGCCCAGTACTTC
TRBV7-2	NA	NA	TRBJ1-2	CASSLAAYGYTF	TGTGCCAGCAGCTTGGCAGCCTATGGCTACACCTTC
TRBV29-1	few	TRBD2	TRBJ2-1	CSTSGWGLAKHNEQFF	TGCAGCACCTCTGGCTGGGGACTAGCGAAACACAATGAGCAGTTCTTC
TRBV11-2	NA	TRBD2	TRBJ2-3	CASSPAGASTQYF	TGTGCCAGCAGCCCGGCGGGAGCGAGTACGCAGTATTTT
TRBV4-1	NA	TRBD1	TRBJ1-5	CASSQDDISGQGTQPQHF	TGCGCCAGCAGCCAAGATGACATTTCAGGACAGGGAACTCAGCCCCAGCATTTT
TRBV20-1	NA	NA	TRBJ2-7	CSARVGGGLYAKQYF	TGCAGTGCTAGAGTAGGGGGAGGGCTTTACGCCAAGCAGTACTTC
TRBV7-3	few	NA	TRBJ2-3	CASSRETPDTQYF	TGTGCCAGCAGCCGAGAGACCCCAGATACGCAGTATTTT